This paragraph covers one T cell receptor beta chain sequence. Its antigen has not been determined. No quality values exist for individual bases; no much larger clone is one base distant. The library was generated by the immunoSEQ multiplex PCR assay. TCRdb provides this immuneACCESS table in a form limited to in-frame rearrangements. Some clones are lacking; in checked studies, under half of them reflect an unresolved V gene, and why the rest are absent is not known. The table for this sample lists about 410,000 clones; about 93% of them were counted only once. 5.5% to 7.5% of the sample is in the top ten clones. The data were obtained in a study of control samples from healthy donors and cancer patients (dated by TCRdb to 2018 to 2021). CDR1 and CDR2, looked up from the germline V gene, are SQVTM and ANQGSEA. The CDR3 sequence holds 14 residues, the cysteine and phenylalanine included. The only DNA kept is the CDR3, 42 bases in frame from the first base. V sheds 7 bases and J sheds 3 bases, leaving 15 bases between their ends.

The clonotype comes from a man aged 35-49 years with head and neck cancer. This chain is built from TRBV29-1 and TRBJ1-4, and the D gene may be TRBD1, 5 bases matching. Specimen: PBMCs. CDR3 sequence: CSGARAGANEKLFF. In nucleotides, the sequence is TGCAGCGGAGCACGGGCGGGGGCTAATGAAAAACTGTTTTTT.